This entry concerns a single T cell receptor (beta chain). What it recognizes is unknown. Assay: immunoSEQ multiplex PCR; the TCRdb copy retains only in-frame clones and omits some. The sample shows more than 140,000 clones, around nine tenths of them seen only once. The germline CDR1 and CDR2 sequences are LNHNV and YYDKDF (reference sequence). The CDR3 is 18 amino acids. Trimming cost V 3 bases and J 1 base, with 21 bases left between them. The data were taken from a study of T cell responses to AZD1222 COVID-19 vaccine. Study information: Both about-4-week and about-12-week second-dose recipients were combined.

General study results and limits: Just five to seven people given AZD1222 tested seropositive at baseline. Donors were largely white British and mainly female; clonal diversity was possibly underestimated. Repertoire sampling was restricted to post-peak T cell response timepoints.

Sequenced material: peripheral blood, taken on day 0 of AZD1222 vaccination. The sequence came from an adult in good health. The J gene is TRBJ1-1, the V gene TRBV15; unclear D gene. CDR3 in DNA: TGTGCCACCAGCAGTGAGATGCTGGGGATAAGGTGGAACACTGAAGCTTTCTTT. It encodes CATSSEMLGIRWNTEAFF.